This TCR beta chain came from a study of T cells in Graves' hyperthyroidism and ophthalmopathy. Notes on the study in general: A median approximately 6.5 months before onset, the model predicted ophthalmopathy. Among thyroid clonotypes expanded above 0.001, most also appeared in blood.

Over 18 months, lack of ophthalmopathy progression marked Graves' hyperthyroidism as stable. TCR beta CDR3 sequences were amplified from RNA transcripts. A set of HTBI primers served as the primers for a first-round RT-PCR of the TCR CDR3. TCRdb re-derived calls from the multiplex PCR reads in MiXCR, one entry per CDR3 protein. The sample yields 350,000 to 400,000 distinct CDR3 sequences, 15% to 20% seen once. V lost 6 bases to trimming and J lost 1 base, with 18 bases between them. The CDR3 loop spans 15 amino acids. Germline V gives CDR1 DFQATT, CDR2 SNEGSKA (reference sequence). This clonotype was detected many times. Its antigen is still unknown.

The sample comprised blood. This chain links TRBV20-1 with TRBJ1-1; D gene ambiguous. The receptor was isolated from a woman aged 18-29 years with Graves' hyperthyroidism. The CDR3 loop is CSAPAMTAGNTEAFF. CDR3 nucleotide sequence: TGCAGTGCACCTGCGATGACCGCCGGGAACACTGAAGCTTTCTTT.